The following is a T cell receptor beta chain sequence with its context. As a fraction of the sample, this clone is medium-sized (0.01 to 0.1%). Its antigen is not yet known. Base quality data are lacking; no much larger clone is found one base away. In total, 600 or so healthy bone marrow donors made up the cohort. Cohort members were all nominally healthy when sampled, although unrecorded immune exposures were likely present. The donor was CMV seropositive and belonged to the group of more than 250 seropositive cohort members. Each donor provided a peripheral blood sample, and peripheral blood mononuclear cells were used for TCR beta sequencing. Genomic DNA was extracted from the blood cell samples with the Qiagen DNeasy Blood Extraction Kit. This sample was included in a study of cytomegalovirus exposure and HLA in healthy donors (dated by TCRdb to about 2017). Study-level background: According to an earlier analysis of 587 of the donors, about 179 million T cells yielded 117 million unique TCR beta sequences and 276 Gb of sequence data. An early release covering about 600 HLA-typed donors comprised approximately 290 gigabases of sequencing data and roughly 85 million unique TCR sequences. The genetic ancestry cluster associated with self-reported Caucasian donors included 70% to 85% of the roughly 410 genotyped donors. The study aimed to test whether signatures of past pathogen exposure could be identified by cataloging public T cell receptors. The T cell repertoires of 700 or so subjects were profiled by immunosequencing and related to cytomegalovirus serostatus. A separate validation cohort of 100 to 150 different subjects was used in addition to the roughly 670-subject first cohort. The study combined high-throughput TCR immunosequencing, statistical association of individual TCRs with disease status, and machine learning to predict cytomegalovirus infection status. A later analysis re-examined previously published TCR beta repertoires from 500 to 700 donors and added high-resolution HLA genotyping to investigate patterns of TCR occurrence. The later analysis used no new phenotypic data to find candidate immune exposures, relying instead on TCR beta sequences and their occurrence across donors. An earlier analysis of some 600 of the donors applied high-throughput TCR beta sequencing to assess whether each TCR beta V gene segment acted as functional or pseudogenic. Alongside the repertoire data, information on donor age, sex, ethnicity and CMV serostatus was compiled. Genome-wide SNP genotypes for about 55% of the 666 donors were used in a later genetic analysis, which treated that subset as a discovery cohort. Every repertoire in the discovery cohort had been generated on one and the same sequencing platform. HLA typing included class I and class II loci at four-digit resolution. The number of typed donors differed by locus: roughly 620-630 for A, B, C, DRB1 and DQB1; 522 for DQA1; approximately 600 for DPA1; and roughly 490 for DPB1. Roughly five DR-DQ haplotypes were handled as single units for association and clustering, since linkage in the cohort was strong. On average, roughly 240,000 unique TCR beta nucleotide sequences were sequenced per donor among 300 to 500 genotyped donors of the cohort, with 15% to 20% of those sequences being non-productive.

The library was built by means of the immunoSEQ multiplex PCR assay. For the multiplex PCR, a mixture combining 60 forward primers for TCR Vbeta segments and 13 reverse primers for TCR Jbeta segments was used. A multiplex PCR assay on genomic DNA amplified the CDR3 region of rearranged TCR beta genes. The Illumina HiSeq System was used to sequence the amplified TCR beta libraries as 87-base-pair reads. For the original study's pipeline: A later analysis counted about 80 million unique TCR beta chains across the 500 to 850 repertoires, and around 12 million of these chains were shared by at least two donors. To remove PCR and sequencing errors, raw reads were error-corrected and collapsed into unique sequences using a nearest-neighbor algorithm that merged closely related sequences. Alignment of CDR3 sequences to IMGT reference sequences was used to assign V, D and J gene segments. For a sequence to be retained, at least a six-nucleotide match to both a V gene segment and a J gene segment was required. A rearrangement was called productive if the CDR3 had no stop codons and remained in frame with V and J, and every other rearrangement was called non-productive. CDR3 was defined according to IMGT convention as the region running from the second conserved V-encoded cysteine to the conserved J-encoded phenylalanine. The earlier analysis of about 640 of the donors excluded any sequence lacking an unambiguous match to a single V gene segment. An earlier analysis of approximately 590 of the donors called V segments functional above 56.7% productive rearrangements and segregating when the between-donor standard deviation exceeded 5%. A statistical classification framework was developed to diagnose cytomegalovirus status using the catalog of TCR beta chain sequences. In a later analysis, TCR nucleotide sequences were compared against IMGT/GENE-DB human TR gene sequences so that V and J genes could be assigned. Using the TCRdist pipeline, a later analysis assigned CDR3 sequences along with most-parsimonious VDJ recombination scenarios. In a later analysis, every TCR beta chain was defined by the combination of its CDR3 amino acid sequence and its V-gene family, and reads without a unique V-gene family were dropped. As a way to deal with suspected cross-contamination and a sequencing artifact, a later analysis dropped 640 or so nucleotide sequences that were highly shared and had low generation probability. For each public chain, a later analysis derived a clonal expansion index from normalized ranks of inferred template counts within each repertoire. A later analysis computed generation probabilities with a VDJ recombination model fitted to out-of-frame rearrangements, and checked the results against IGoR. In a later analysis, hypergeometric tests were used to score TCR-TCR, TCR-HLA and TCR-CMV co-occurrence, with a repertoire-size bias correction applied to TCR pairs. False discovery rates were estimated in a later analysis by permuting HLA or CMV assignments 20 times. In a later analysis, co-occurring TCRs were grouped using DBSCAN, with TCRdist sequence similarity added in when clustering inside HLA-allele-positive subsets. For co-occurrence clustering, repertoires with fewer than 30,000 or more than 120,000 public chains were excluded, along with five repertoires with anomalous nucleotide sharing. The source is immuneACCESS, and TCRdb retained only in-frame sequences with V and J called. Part of the clones is not carried over; for the studies checked, unresolved V genes explain less than half of this, and the remainder is unexplained. D and trimming come from the DNA, and the V and J calls and clone size come from that table. The sample table records some 97,000 clones; approximately 68% of these occur just once. Clones ranked in the top ten supply approximately 4.3% of the sample.

General conclusions and limits of the study: A later genetic analysis reported fewer N-insertions in productive TCRs among donors in an Asian-associated ancestry cluster than the roughly 640-donor mean. Cytomegalovirus status was reported to be diagnosed by the classifier with high specificity and sensitivity in both the original and validation cohorts. A later genetic analysis associated a missense DCLRE1C variant with V-gene and J-gene trimming of TCR beta chains, and an independent cohort replicated the association. In a later analysis, several top co-occurrence clusters were reported to appear linked to parvovirus B19, influenza, CMV and Epstein-Barr virus. A later analysis found that most CMV-associated TCR beta chains appeared HLA-restricted, with HLA associations seemingly driven largely by CMV exposure. Presence/absence analyses assumed roughly uniform sequencing depth across donors, an assumption that may not hold. Most TCR sequences were observed very rarely across donors, whereas some public TCRs were present in many individuals. A cluster of highly shared sequence variants was judged likely to be a technical artifact of the sequencing pipeline. Because counts were too low, about 18 rarely observed V segments, including chromosome 9 orphons, were excluded from the earlier analysis of roughly 580 of the donors. The only immune exposure information available for the cohort was CMV serostatus. In a later analysis, some 18,000 TCR beta sequences were associated with specific HLA alleles at a false discovery rate of 0.05. In a later analysis, the rate of TCR association differed among HLA loci, with DRB1 alleles having the most associated TCRs and HLA-C alleles having the fewest. An earlier analysis of approximately 540 of the donors showed that most TCR beta V segments appeared in productive rearrangements either about 90% or about 30% of the time, which broadly matched IMGT annotations. Only TCR beta chains were sequenced in this cohort, and the absence of alpha or paired-chain data limited detectable features. A total of 164 TCR beta chains were listed by the study as associated with cytomegalovirus. Linkage disequilibrium might explain the correlated functional status among segregating V segments, but an unknown experimental factor could not be excluded. A further reported finding was that TCR beta sequences accurately predicted the HLA-A and HLA-B alleles for most subjects in the first cohort. The authors suggested that the approach could potentially be generalized to other disease states and immunological phenotypes. Assigning TCR associations to individual alleles was difficult when HLA alleles, especially DR and DQ, strongly co-occurred. In vitro tests confirmed that three of the cytomegalovirus-associated TCR beta chains recognize cytomegalovirus antigens. Because HLA typing was unavailable for some donors at each locus, only the typed subset was used in association tests. Compared with equally common non-associated chains, HLA-associated TCR beta chains in a later analysis were more clonally expanded and had lower generation probabilities.

The clonotype originates from a woman aged 18-29 years in good health and CMV-seropositive. The source material was PBMCs.

The nucleotide sequence reads TGCGCCAGCAGCATTAGCGTCACGACTCGGAGTGAGCAGTTCTTC. It codes for CASSISVTTRSEQFF. Recombination connected TRBV5-1 to TRBJ2-1; matching of 5 bases hints at TRBD2 as the D gene. V loses 4 bases of germline sequence and J loses 9 bases, and the interval between the two ends is 20 bases. The CDR3 spans 15 residues, from the cysteine through the phenylalanine. The DNA shown is the 45-base CDR3, in frame from base 1. The germline V gene sets CDR1 to SGHRS and CDR2 to YFSETQ.